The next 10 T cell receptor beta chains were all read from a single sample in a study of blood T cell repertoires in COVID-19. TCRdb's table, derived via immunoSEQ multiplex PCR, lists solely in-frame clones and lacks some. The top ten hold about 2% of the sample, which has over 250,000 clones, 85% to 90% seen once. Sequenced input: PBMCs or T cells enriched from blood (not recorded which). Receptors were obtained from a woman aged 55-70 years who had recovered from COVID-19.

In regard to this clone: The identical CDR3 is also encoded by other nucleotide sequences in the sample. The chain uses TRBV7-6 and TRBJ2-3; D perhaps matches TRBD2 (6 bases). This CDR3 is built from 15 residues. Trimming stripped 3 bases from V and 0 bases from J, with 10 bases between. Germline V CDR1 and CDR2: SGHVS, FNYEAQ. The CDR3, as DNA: TGTGCCAGCAGCTTGACTAGTGGAAGCACAGATACGCAGTATTTT. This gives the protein CASSLTSGSTDTQYF.

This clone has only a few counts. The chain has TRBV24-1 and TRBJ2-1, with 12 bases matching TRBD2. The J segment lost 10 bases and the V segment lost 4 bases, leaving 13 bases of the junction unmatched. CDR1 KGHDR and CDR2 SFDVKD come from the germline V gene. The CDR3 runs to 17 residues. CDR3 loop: CATSDSSGRALTGEQFF. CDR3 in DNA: TGTGCCACCAGTGACTCTAGCGGGAGGGCCTTAACAGGGGAGCAGTTCTTC.

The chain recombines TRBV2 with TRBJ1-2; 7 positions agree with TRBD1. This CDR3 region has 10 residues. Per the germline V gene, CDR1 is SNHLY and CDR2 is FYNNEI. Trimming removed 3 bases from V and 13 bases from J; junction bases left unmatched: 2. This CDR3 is CASSEDRSTF. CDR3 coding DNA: TGTGCCAGCAGTGAGGACAGGAGCACCTTC.

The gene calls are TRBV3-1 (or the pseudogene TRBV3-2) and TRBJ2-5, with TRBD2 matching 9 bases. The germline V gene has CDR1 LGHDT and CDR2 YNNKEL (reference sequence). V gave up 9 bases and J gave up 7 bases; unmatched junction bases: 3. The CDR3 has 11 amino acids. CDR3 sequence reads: CASNSGRTQYF. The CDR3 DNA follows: TGTGCCAGTAATAGCGGGAGGACCCAGTACTTC.

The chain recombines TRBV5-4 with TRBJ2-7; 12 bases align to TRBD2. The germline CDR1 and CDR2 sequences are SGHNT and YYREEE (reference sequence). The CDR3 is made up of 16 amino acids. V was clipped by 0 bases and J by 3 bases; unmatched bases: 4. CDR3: CASSLGTSGTFYEQYF. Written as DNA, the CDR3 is TGTGCCAGCAGCTTGGGGACTAGCGGGACCTTCTACGAGCAGTACTTC. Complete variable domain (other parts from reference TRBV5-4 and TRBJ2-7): ETGVTQSPTHLIKTRGQQVTLRCSSQSGHNTVSWYQQALGQGPQFIFQYYREEENGRGNFPPRFSGLQFPNYSSELNVNALELDDSALYLCASSLGTSGTFYEQYFGPGTRLTVT.

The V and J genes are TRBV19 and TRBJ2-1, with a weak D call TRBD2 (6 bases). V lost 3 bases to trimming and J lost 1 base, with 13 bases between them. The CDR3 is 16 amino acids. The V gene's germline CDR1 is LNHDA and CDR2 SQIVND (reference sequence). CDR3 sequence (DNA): TGTGCCAGTAGTATTTTGGGAGGCGGGTCCTACAATGAGCAGTTCTTC. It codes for CASSILGGGSYNEQFF.

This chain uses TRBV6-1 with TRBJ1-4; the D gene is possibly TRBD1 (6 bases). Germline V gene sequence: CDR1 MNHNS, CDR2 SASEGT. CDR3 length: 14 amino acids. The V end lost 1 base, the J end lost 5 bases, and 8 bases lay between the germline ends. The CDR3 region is CASSEDRVNEKLFF. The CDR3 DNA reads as TGTGCCAGCAGTGAAGACAGGGTAAATGAAAAACTGTTTTTT.

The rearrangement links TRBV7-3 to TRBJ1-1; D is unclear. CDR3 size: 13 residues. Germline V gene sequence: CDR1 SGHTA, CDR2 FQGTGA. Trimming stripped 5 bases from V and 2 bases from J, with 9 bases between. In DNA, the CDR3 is TGTGCCAGCAGCGTGCAGTTTAACACTGAAGCTTTCTTT. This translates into CASSVQFNTEAFF. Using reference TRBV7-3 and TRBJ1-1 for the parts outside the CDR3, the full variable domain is GAGVSQTPSNKVTEKGKYVELRCDPISGHTALYWYRQSLGQGPEFLIYFQGTGAADDSGLPNDRFFAVRPEGSVSTLKIQRTERGDSAVYLCASSVQFNTEAFFGQGTRLTVV.

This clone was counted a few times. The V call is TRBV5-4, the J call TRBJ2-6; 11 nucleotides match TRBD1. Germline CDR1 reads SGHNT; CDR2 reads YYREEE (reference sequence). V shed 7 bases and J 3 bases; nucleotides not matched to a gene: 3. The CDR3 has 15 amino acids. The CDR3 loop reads CASGTGGFGANVLTF. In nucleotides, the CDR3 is TGTGCCAGCGGGACAGGGGGTTTTGGGGCCAACGTCCTGACTTTC.

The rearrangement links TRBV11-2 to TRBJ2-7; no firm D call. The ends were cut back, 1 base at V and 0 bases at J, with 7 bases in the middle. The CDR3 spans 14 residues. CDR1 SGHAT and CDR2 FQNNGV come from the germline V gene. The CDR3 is CASSLGHSSYEQYF. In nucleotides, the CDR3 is TGTGCCAGCAGCTTAGGACACAGCTCCTACGAGCAGTACTTC.